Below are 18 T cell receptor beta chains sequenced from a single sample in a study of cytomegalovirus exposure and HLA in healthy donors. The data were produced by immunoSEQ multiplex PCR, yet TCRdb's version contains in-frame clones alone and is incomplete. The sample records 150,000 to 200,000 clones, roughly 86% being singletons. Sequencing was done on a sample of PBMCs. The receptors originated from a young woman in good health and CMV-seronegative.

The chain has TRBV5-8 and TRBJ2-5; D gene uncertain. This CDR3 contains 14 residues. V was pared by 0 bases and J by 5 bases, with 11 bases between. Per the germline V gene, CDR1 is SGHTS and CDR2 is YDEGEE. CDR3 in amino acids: CASSLAHGRETQYF. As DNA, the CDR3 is TGTGCCAGCAGCTTGGCCCATGGTCGGGAGACCCAGTACTTC.

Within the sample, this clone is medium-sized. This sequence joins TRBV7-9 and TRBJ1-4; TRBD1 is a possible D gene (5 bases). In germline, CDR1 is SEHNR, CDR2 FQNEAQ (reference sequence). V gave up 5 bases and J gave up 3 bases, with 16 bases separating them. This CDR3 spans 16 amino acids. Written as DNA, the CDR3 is TGTGCCAGCAGCCTTTTCCCAGACAGACCTAATGAAAAACTGTTTTTT. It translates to CASSLFPDRPNEKLFF.

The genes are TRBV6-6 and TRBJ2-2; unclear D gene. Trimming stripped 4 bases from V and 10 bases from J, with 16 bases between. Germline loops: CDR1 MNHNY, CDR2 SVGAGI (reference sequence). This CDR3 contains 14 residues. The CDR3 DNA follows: TGTGCCAGCAGTTCGATTCGCCCGGAGCCGGAGCTGTTTTTT. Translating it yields CASSSIRPEPELFF.

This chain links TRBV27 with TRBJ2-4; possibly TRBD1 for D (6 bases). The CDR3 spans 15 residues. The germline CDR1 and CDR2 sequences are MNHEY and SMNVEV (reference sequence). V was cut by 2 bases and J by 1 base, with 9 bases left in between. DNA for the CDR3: TGTGCCAGCAGTTTAGGTACAGGGGCCAAAAACATTCAGTACTTC. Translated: CASSLGTGAKNIQYF.

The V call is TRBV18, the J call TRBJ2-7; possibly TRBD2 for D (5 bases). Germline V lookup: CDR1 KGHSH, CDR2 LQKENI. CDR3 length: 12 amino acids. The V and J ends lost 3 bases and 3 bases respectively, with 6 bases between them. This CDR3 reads CASSPDYYEQYF. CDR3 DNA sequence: TGTGCCAGCTCACCTGACTACTACGAGCAGTACTTC.

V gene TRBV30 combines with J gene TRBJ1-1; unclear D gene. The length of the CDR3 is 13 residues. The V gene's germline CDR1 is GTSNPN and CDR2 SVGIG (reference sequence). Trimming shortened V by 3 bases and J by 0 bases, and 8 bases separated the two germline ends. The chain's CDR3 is CAWRRNLNTEAFF. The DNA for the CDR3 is TGTGCCTGGAGACGCAACTTGAACACTGAAGCTTTCTTT.

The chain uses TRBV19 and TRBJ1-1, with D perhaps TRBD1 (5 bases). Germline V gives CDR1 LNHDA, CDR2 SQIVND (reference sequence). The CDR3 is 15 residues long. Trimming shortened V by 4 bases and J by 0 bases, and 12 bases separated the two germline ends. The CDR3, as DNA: TGTGCCAGTAGTACCTTGACAGTATTGAACACTGAAGCTTTCTTT. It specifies CASSTLTVLNTEAFF.

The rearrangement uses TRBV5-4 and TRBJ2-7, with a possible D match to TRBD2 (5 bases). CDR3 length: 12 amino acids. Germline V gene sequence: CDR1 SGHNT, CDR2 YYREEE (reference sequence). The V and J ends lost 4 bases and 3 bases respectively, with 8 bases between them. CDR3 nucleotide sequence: TGTGCCAGCAGCCTCCGGGACTACGAGCAGTACTTC. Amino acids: CASSLRDYEQYF.

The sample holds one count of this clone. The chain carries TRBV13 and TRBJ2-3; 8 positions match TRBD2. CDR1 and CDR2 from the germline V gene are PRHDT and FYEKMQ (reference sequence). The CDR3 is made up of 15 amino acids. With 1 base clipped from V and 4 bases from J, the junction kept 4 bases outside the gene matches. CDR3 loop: CASSLESGGADTQYF. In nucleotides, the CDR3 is TGTGCCAGCAGCTTAGAAAGCGGGGGCGCAGATACGCAGTATTTT.

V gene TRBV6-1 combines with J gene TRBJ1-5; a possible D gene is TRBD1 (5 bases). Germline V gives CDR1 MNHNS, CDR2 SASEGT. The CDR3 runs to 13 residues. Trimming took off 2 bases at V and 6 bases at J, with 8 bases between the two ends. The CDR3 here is CASSETGGQPQHF. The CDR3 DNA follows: TGTGCCAGCAGTGAAACGGGGGGTCAGCCCCAGCATTTT.

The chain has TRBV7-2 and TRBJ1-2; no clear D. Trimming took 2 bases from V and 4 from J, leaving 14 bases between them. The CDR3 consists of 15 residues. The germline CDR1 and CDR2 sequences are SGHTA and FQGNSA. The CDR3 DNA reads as TGTGCCAGCAGCTTAAATACCGCCCGGGGCTATGGCTACACCTTC. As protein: CASSLNTARGYGYTF.

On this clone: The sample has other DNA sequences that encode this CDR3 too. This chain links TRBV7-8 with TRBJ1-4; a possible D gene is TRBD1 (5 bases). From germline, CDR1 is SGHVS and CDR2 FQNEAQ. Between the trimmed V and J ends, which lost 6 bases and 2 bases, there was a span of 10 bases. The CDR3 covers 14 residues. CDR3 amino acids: CASSLTATNEKLFF. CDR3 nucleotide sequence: TGTGCCAGCAGTTTGACAGCGACTAATGAAAAACTGTTTTTT.

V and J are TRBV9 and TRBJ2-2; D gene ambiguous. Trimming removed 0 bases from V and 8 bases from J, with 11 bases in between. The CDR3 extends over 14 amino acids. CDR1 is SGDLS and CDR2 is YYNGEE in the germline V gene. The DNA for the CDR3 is TGTGCCAGCAGCGTAGATAGATCCAAGGGGGAGCTGTTTTTT. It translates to CASSVDRSKGELFF.

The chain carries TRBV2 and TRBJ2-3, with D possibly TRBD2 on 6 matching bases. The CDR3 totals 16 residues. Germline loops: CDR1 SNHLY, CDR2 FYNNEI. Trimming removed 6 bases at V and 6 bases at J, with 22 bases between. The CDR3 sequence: CASSTWDSGPDDTQYF. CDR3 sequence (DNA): TGTGCCAGCAGCACTTGGGATAGCGGACCGGATGATACGCAGTATTTT.

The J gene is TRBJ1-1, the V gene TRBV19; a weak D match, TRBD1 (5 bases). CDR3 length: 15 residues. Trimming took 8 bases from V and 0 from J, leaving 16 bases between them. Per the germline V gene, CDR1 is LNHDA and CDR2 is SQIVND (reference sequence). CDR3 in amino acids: CASARRQPMNTEAFF. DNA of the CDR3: TGTGCCAGTGCCAGAAGACAGCCGATGAACACTGAAGCTTTCTTT.

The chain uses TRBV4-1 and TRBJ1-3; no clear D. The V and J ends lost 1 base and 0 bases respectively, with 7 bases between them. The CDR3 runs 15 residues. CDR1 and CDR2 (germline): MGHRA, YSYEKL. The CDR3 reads CASSQVRSSGNTIYF. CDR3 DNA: TGCGCCAGCAGCCAAGTAAGGAGCTCTGGAAACACCATATATTTT.

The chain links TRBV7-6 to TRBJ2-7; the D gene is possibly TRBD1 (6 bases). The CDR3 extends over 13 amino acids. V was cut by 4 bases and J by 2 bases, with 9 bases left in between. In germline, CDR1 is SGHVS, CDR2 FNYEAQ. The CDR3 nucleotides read TGTGCCAGCAGCTGGGACACGACCTACGAGCAGTACTTC. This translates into CASSWDTTYEQYF.

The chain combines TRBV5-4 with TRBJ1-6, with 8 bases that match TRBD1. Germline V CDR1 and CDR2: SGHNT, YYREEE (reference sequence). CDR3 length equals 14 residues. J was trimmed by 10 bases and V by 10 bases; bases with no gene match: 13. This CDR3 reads CAGQGTPNSSPLHF. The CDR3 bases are TGTGCCGGACAGGGAACGCCTAATTCCTCACCCCTCCACTTT.